The entry that follows covers one T cell receptor (beta chain) sequence. Source study methods: Amplification of reference gene primers provided the estimated nucleated cell counts. Measured with immunoSEQ multiplex PCR; TCRdb has only the in-frame clones, and not every one. D and trimming were read from the DNA, whereas the V and J calls and clone size are those reported in that table. The sample lists more than 250,000 clones; roughly 80% were seen once. This sample was taken from a study of blood T cell repertoires in COVID-19. At the level of the study: Samples taken during acute and convalescent COVID-19 were collected in the United States, Italy and Spain. The analysed material was cDNA or gDNA that came from T cells, B-cell-depleted T cells, or PBMCs.

CDR1 is SQVTM and CDR2 is ANQGSEA in the germline V gene. The CDR3 has 12 amino acids. V lost 2 bases and J lost 6; bases outside the gene matches: 4. The rearrangement joins TRBV29-1 to TRBJ2-7; TRBD1 matches 7 bases. The sequence derives from a man aged 55-75 years who had recovered from COVID-19. Sequenced input: peripheral blood. CDR3 DNA: TGCAGCGTTGAAAAAAACAGGGGCGAGCAGTACTTC. This translates into CSVEKNRGEQYF.